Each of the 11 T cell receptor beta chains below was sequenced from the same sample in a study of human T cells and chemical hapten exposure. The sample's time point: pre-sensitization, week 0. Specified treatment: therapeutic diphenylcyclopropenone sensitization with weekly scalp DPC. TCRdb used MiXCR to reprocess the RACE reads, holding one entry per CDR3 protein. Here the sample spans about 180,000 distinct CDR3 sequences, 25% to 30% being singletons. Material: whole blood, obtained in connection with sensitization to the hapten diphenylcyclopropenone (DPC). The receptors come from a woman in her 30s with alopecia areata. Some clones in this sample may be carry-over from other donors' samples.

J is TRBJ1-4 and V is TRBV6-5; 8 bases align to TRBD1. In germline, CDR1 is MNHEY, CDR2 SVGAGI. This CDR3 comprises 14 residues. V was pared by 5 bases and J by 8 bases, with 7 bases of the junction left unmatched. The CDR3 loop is CASSLGQGWEKLFF. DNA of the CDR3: TGTGCCAGCAGTCTAGGACAGGGATGGGAAAAACTGTTTTTT.

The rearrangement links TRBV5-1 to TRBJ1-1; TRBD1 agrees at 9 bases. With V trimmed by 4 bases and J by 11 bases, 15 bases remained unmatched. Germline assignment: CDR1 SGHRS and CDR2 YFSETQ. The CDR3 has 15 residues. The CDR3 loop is CASSLVGGTGQGAFF. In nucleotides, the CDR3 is TGCGCCAGCAGCCTGGTCGGGGGGACAGGACAGGGGGCTTTCTTT.

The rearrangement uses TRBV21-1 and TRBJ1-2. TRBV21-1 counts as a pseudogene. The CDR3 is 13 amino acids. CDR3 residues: CASSKTAYYGYTF. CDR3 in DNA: TGTGCCAGCAGCAAAACAGCCTACTATGGCTACACCTTC.

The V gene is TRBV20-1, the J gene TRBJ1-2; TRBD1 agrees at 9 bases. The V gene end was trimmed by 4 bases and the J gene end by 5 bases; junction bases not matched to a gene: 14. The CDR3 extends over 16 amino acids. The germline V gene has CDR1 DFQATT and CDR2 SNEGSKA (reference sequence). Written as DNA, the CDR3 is TGCAGTGCTATAACAGGGGGCACTTCTCCATCGTATGGCTACACCTTC. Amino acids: CSAITGGTSPSYGYTF.

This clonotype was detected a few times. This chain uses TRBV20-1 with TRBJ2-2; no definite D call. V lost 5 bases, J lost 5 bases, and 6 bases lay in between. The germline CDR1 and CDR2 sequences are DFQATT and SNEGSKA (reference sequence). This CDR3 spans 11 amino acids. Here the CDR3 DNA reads TGCAGTGCTTATGGGACCGGGGAGCTGTTTTTT. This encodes CSAYGTGELFF.

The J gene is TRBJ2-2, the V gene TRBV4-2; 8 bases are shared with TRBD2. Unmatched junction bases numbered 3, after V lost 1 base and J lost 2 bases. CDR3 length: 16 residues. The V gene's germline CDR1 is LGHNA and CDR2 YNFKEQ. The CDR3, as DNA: TGTGCCAGCAGCCAAGCCGGGACTAGAAACACCGGGGAGCTGTTTTTT. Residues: CASSQAGTRNTGELFF.

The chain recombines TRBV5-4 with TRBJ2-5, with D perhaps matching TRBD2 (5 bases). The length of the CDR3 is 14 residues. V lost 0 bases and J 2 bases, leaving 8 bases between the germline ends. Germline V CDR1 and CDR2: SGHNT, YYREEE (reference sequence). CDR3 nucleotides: TGTGCCAGCAGCTTGGCCCGCGGGCAAGAGACCCAGTACTTC. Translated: CASSLARGQETQYF.

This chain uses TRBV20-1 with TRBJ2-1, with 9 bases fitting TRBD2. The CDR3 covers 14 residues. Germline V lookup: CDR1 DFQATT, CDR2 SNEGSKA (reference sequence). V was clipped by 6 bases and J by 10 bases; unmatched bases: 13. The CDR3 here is CSAGWGLAGEEQFF. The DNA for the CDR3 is TGCAGTGCCGGATGGGGACTAGCCGGGGAGGAGCAGTTCTTC.

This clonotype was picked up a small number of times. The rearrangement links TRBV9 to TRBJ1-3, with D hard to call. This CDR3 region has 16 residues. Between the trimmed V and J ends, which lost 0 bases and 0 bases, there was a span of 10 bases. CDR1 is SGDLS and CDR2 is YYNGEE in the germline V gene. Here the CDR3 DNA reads TGTGCCAGCAGCGTAGGCGAGGAGGACTCTGGAAACACCATATATTTT. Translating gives CASSVGEEDSGNTIYF.

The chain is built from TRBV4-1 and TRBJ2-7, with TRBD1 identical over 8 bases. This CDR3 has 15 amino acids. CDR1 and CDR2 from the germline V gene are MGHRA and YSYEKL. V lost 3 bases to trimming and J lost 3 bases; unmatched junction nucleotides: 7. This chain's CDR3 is CASSHRQGTLYEQYF. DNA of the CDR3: TGCGCCAGCAGCCACCGACAGGGGACCCTCTACGAGCAGTACTTC.

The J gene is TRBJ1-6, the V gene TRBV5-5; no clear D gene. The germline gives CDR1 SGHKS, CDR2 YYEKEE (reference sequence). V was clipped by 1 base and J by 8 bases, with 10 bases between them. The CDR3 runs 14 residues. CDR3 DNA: TGTGCCAGCAGCTTGCGGGTCGCAGATTCACCCCTCCACTTT. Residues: CASSLRVADSPLHF.